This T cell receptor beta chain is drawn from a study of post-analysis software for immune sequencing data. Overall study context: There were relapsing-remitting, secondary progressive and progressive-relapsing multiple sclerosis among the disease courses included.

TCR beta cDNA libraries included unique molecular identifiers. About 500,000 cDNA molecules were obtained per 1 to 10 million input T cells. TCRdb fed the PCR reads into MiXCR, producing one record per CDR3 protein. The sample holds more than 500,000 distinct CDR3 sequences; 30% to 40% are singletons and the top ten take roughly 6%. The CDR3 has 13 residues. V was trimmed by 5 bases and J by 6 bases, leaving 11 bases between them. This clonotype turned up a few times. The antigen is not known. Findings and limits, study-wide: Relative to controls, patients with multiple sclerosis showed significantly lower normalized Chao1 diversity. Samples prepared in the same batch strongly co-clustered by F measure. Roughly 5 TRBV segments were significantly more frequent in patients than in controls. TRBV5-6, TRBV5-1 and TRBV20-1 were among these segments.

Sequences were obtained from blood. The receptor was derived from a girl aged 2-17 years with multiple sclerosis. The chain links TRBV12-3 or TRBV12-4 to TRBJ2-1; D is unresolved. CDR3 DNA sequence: TGTGCCAGCAGTCCCCTGAACAGCAATGAGCAGTTCTTC. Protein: CASSPLNSNEQFF.